The rows below give T cell receptor beta chains drawn from one sample of a study of STAT5B mutations in CD4+ large granular lymphocyte leukemia. The repertoire was sequenced with immunoSEQ multiplex PCR; TCRdb's copy has only in-frame clones and lacks some. The table lists about 35,000 clones, roughly 65% of them singletons. Sequenced sample: CD4+ T cells from blood buffy coats. These receptors came from a human donor in good health. Each CDR3 is given with its conserved first and last residue. Fields, in order: J gene, clone size, D gene, V gene, CDR3 DNA, CDR3 protein. D genes are given only for firm matches. The size of a clone is reported for some rows only, either as once, few or many, or as a class for expanded clones.

TRBJ1-2	-	-	TRBV5-8	TGTGCCAGCAGCTTGGTGAGGTGGGGAGCTGGCGATGGCTACACCTTC	CASSLVRWGAGDGYTF
TRBJ1-5	-	-	TRBV7-2	TGTGCCAGCAGCTTAGATAGCAATCAGCCCCAGCATTTT	CASSLDSNQPQHF
TRBJ2-5	-	TRBD2	TRBV7-9	TGTGCCAGCAGTCTCGCTAGCGGGGGGGAAGAGACCCAGTACTTC	CASSLASGGEETQYF
TRBJ2-3	-	TRBD2	TRBV7-8	TGTGCCAGCAGCTCCGGACTAGCGAGCACCGCTAGCACAGATACGCAGTATTTT	CASSSGLASTASTDTQYF
TRBJ2-3	once	TRBD2	TRBV9	TGTGCCAGCAGCCCTCGGCTAGCGGGGACAGATACGCAGTATTTT	CASSPRLAGTDTQYF
TRBJ1-1	-	-	TRBV11-2	TGTGCCAGCAGCTTCCAGGAAAACACTGAAGCTTTCTTT	CASSFQENTEAFF
TRBJ1-1	-	TRBD1	TRBV5-4	TGTGCCAGCAGCCTGGCTGGGACAGGGGGCTCTGAAGCTTTCTTT	CASSLAGTGGSEAFF
TRBJ2-1	once	TRBD1	TRBV29-1	TGCAGCGCCGACCAGGGGGCTAAGTTGGGACAGTTCTTC	CSADQGAKLGQFF
TRBJ2-7	-	-	TRBV6-6	TGTGCCAGCAGTCCCCGGGGGGACAGTTACGAGCAGTACTTC	CASSPRGDSYEQYF
TRBJ2-3	-	TRBD1	TRBV7-2	TGTGCCAGCAGCTTAGTTCAGGGGGTGGATACGCAGTATTTT	CASSLVQGVDTQYF
TRBJ2-5	-	-	TRBV6-5	TGTGCCAGCAGTCGGAGTCTAGGGTCCGAGACCCAGTACTTC	CASSRSLGSETQYF
TRBJ2-6	once	TRBD1	TRBV11-2	TGTGCCAGCAGCTTAGATAAAGACAGGGGAGAGTCTGGGGCCAACGTCCTGACTTTC	CASSLDKDRGESGANVLTF
TRBJ1-1	-	-	TRBV6-1	TGTGCCAGCAGTGAAAACGGGGGTGGCACTGAAGCTTTCTTT	CASSENGGGTEAFF
TRBJ1-6	-	-	TRBV4-3	TGCGCCAGCAGCCAAGAGAAAGGGGGTAATTCACCCCTCCACTTT	CASSQEKGGNSPLHF
TRBJ1-3	few	-	TRBV9	TGTGCCAGCAGCGCGCGGGACGGCCCCTCTGGAAACACCATATATTTT	CASSARDGPSGNTIYF
TRBJ1-1	few	-	TRBV10-2	TGCGCCAGCAGTGGCCAGGTGAACACTGAAGCTTTCTTT	CASSGQVNTEAFF
TRBJ2-2	-	-	TRBV29-1	TGCAGCGTAACCACAGGGACGGGGGAGCTGTTTTTT	CSVTTGTGELFF
TRBJ2-1	-	-	TRBV7-2	TGTGCCAGCAGCTTAGGCGCCAACAATGAGCAGTTCTTC	CASSLGANNEQFF
TRBJ2-1	-	-	TRBV7-8	TGTGCCAGCAGCTTGGGACTGCCAACGGATGAGCAGTTCTTC	CASSLGLPTDEQFF
TRBJ2-3	-	TRBD1	TRBV7-9	TGTGCCAGCACCTGGGACAGGGGGAGCACAGATACGCAGTATTTT	CASTWDRGSTDTQYF
TRBJ1-1	few	TRBD1	TRBV27	TGTGCCAGCCGGGACAGCTACACTGAAGCTTTCTTT	CASRDSYTEAFF
TRBJ1-2	few	-	TRBV5-1	TGCGCCAGCAGCGTACAGGGCGGCGATGGCTACACCTTC	CASSVQGGDGYTF
TRBJ2-5	-	TRBD1	TRBV7-8	TGTGCCAGCAGCTTAGGGACAGGGTTGACCCAGTACTTC	CASSLGTGLTQYF
TRBJ2-5	-	-	TRBV9	TGTGCCAGCAGCGGACAAGAGACCCAGTACTTC	CASSGQETQYF
TRBJ1-4	few	-	TRBV19	TGTGCCAGTAGTATACCCACAGGAGGAAGTGGGAAACTGTTTTTT	CASSIPTGGSGKLFF
TRBJ2-6	-	-	TRBV6-1	TGTGCCAGCAGTGAGAACAGGGTTGGGGCCAACGTCCTGACTTTC	CASSENRVGANVLTF
TRBJ2-5	-	-	TRBV2	TGTGCCAGCGGATTAAAAGAGACCCAGTACTTC	CASGLKETQYF
TRBJ2-6	few	TRBD2	TRBV19	TGTGCCAGTCGGCGGGGGGGAGGTGGGGCCAACGTCCTGACTTTC	CASRRGGGGANVLTF
TRBJ2-1	-	-	TRBV14	TGTGCCAGTAGCTGGAACTCCTACAATGAGCAGTTCTTC	CASSWNSYNEQFF
TRBJ2-7	-	-	TRBV11-2	TGTGCCAGCAGCCCGGCGTCGCCCAAGCAGTACTTC	CASSPASPKQYF